These 28 T cell receptor beta chains share one sample of origin, sequenced in a study of cytomegalovirus exposure and HLA in healthy donors. Both 60 Vbeta primers and 13 Jbeta primers went into the PCR. The data were produced by immunoSEQ multiplex PCR, yet TCRdb's version contains in-frame clones alone and is incomplete. This sample yields about 94,000 clones, of which 70% to 85% are seen a single time; about 9.3% belongs to the top ten. Sequenced material: PBMCs. The receptors derive from a human donor in good health.

This sequence joins TRBV6-5 and TRBJ2-7, with 9 bases identical to TRBD1. The CDR3 sequence is 15 residues long. After removal of 5 bases from V and 2 bases from J, the junction contained 7 bases not matched to a gene. Germline V CDR1 and CDR2: MNHEY, SVGAGI. In nucleotides, the CDR3 is TGTGCCAGCAGTCCGTCCGACAGGGGGGCCTACGAGCAGTACTTC. Amino acid sequence: CASSPSDRGAYEQYF.

A word on this clone: Within the sample, other DNA sequences also encode this same CDR3. The CDR3 sequence: CASSTSESREQFF. CDR3 DNA sequence: TGTGCCAGCAGTACCTCCGAGAGCCGGGAACAGTTCTTC. This chain uses TRBV6-6 with TRBJ2-1; TRBD2 might be the D (5 bases). Trimming removed 5 bases at V and 13 bases at J, with 18 bases between. The CDR3 consists of 13 residues. CDR1 is MNHNY, CDR2 SVGAGI, per germline (reference sequence).

CDR3 region: CASSNRDSLYGYTF. The CDR3 DNA sequence: TGTGCCAGCAGTAACCGGGACAGCCTCTATGGCTACACCTTC. The chain has TRBV6-1 and TRBJ1-2; 7 bases are shared with TRBD1. Losses at the gene ends were 5 bases for V and 4 bases for J; bases not matched to a gene: 7. The CDR3 has 14 amino acids. Germline loops: CDR1 MNHNS, CDR2 SASEGT.

This clone was seen more than once but under ten times. The rearrangement uses TRBV4-2 and TRBJ2-7; 9 bases map to TRBD2. V trimming: 4 bases; J trimming: 1 base; junction bases outside the gene matches: 8. This CDR3 has 16 amino acids. CDR1 is LGHNA, CDR2 YNFKEQ, per germline. The CDR3 loop reads CASSRQLSGSSYEQYF. DNA of the CDR3: TGTGCCAGCAGCCGGCAACTTAGCGGGAGTTCCTACGAGCAGTACTTC.

This clone came up a few times. The chain carries TRBV15 and TRBJ1-1, with D perhaps TRBD1 (6 bases). CDR1 LNHNV and CDR2 YYDKDF come from the germline V gene (reference sequence). CDR3 length: 14 residues. Trimming removed 5 bases at V and 0 bases at J, with 10 bases between. The CDR3 protein is CATSPGHMNTEAFF. CDR3 DNA sequence: TGTGCCACCAGCCCGGGACATATGAACACTGAAGCTTTCTTT.

About this clone itself: The sample contains more than one DNA sequence encoding this CDR3. The chain employs TRBV15 and TRBJ1-4; no firm D call. Germline V gene sequence: CDR1 LNHNV, CDR2 YYDKDF (reference sequence). Trimming left V 1 base short and J 8 bases short, with 11 bases between. CDR3 length: 14 amino acids. The chain's CDR3 is CATSRGTGNEKLFF. The DNA of the CDR3 is TGTGCCACCAGCAGAGGGACGGGGAACGAAAAACTGTTTTTT.

The chain recombines TRBV14 with TRBJ1-1; the D gene is possibly TRBD1 (5 bases). This CDR3 has 15 amino acids. V dropped 4 bases and J dropped 5 bases, with 17 bases sitting between them. Germline CDR1 SGHDN, CDR2 FVKESK. CDR3 sequence: CASSLQAAPWTEAFF. CDR3 DNA sequence: TGTGCCAGCAGCCTACAGGCCGCGCCGTGGACTGAAGCTTTCTTT.

This rearrangement joins TRBV9 to TRBJ2-7; the D gene is possibly TRBD2 (5 bases). The CDR3 runs 14 residues. Trimming stripped 0 bases from V and 6 bases from J, with 13 bases between. Per germline, CDR1 SGDLS and CDR2 YYNGEE. DNA for the CDR3: TGTGCCAGCAGCGTAGACGAGGGTCTGAGCGAGCAGTACTTC. It yields the protein CASSVDEGLSEQYF.

The chain is built from TRBV9 and TRBJ1-5; 9 bases match TRBD1. The CDR3 spans 15 residues. CDR1 and CDR2 (germline): SGDLS, YYNGEE. The V segment lost 3 bases and the J segment 5 bases; nucleotides outside the gene matches: 6. DNA for the CDR3: TGTGCCAGCAGCGCCGGGACAGGGTCACATCAGCCCCAGCATTTT. Protein: CASSAGTGSHQPQHF. Looking up the rest from reference TRBV9 and TRBJ1-5 gives the full variable domain: DSGVTQTPKHLITATGQRVTLRCSPRSGDLSVYWYQQSLDQGLQFLIQYYNGEERAKGNILERFSAQQFPDLHSELNLSSLELGDSALYFCASSAGTGSHQPQHFGDGTRLSIL.

V usage is TRBV9 and J usage is TRBJ2-7; TRBD2 might be the D (6 bases). Per the germline V gene, CDR1 is SGDLS and CDR2 is YYNGEE. V lost 3 bases, J lost 3 bases, and 7 bases lay in between. The CDR3 extends over 12 amino acids. CDR3 nucleotide sequence: TGTGCCAGCAGCGGTAGCGGCTACGAGCAGTACTTC. Protein sequence: CASSGSGYEQYF.

As concerns this clone: A read error may account for a junction end that differs from germline. The chain recombines TRBV28 with TRBJ2-1; 7 nucleotides agree with TRBD2. The germline V gene encodes CDR1 MDHEN and CDR2 SYDVKM. This CDR3 region has 13 residues. DNA for the CDR3: TGTGCCAGCAATTTACGGGGAGGGCATGAGCAGTTCTTC. It specifies CASNLRGGHEQFF.

The rearrangement joins TRBV6-1 to TRBJ2-7; no clear D. The germline CDR1 and CDR2 sequences are MNHNS and SASEGT. CDR3 length: 13 amino acids. Trimming cost V 4 bases and J 3 bases, with 10 bases left between them. The CDR3 here is CASSAASNYEQYF. Written as DNA, the CDR3 is TGTGCCAGCAGTGCTGCTAGTAACTACGAGCAGTACTTC.

The rearrangement joins TRBV5-4 to TRBJ1-1; 7 nucleotides align to TRBD1. In germline, CDR1 is SGHNT, CDR2 YYREEE (reference sequence). The junction had 3 bases not matched to a gene; V was cut back by 4 bases and J by 0 bases. The CDR3 has 14 residues. The CDR3 loop reads CASSLGQMNTEAFF. The CDR3 DNA sequence: TGTGCCAGCAGCCTGGGACAGATGAACACTGAAGCTTTCTTT. Using reference TRBV5-4 and TRBJ1-1 for the parts outside the CDR3, the full variable domain is ETGVTQSPTHLIKTRGQQVTLRCSSQSGHNTVSWYQQALGQGPQFIFQYYREEENGRGNFPPRFSGLQFPNYSSELNVNALELDDSALYLCASSLGQMNTEAFFGQGTRLTVV.

The rearrangement links TRBV7-2 to TRBJ2-7; the match to TRBD1 covers 9 bases. CDR3 length: 15 amino acids. The ends lost 4 bases at V and 4 bases at J; junction bases unmatched: 8. Germline CDR1 is SGHTA and CDR2 is FQGNSA. CDR3 region: CASSSGGTGNYEQYF. The DNA of the CDR3 is TGTGCCAGCAGCTCTGGTGGGACAGGGAATTACGAGCAGTACTTC.

This chain connects TRBV19 to TRBJ1-5, with D unresolved. V dropped 1 base and J dropped 10 bases, with 14 bases sitting between them. Germline values: CDR1 LNHDA, CDR2 SQIVND (reference sequence). CDR3 size: 14 residues. The CDR3 sequence: CASSIGTAALPQHF. The CDR3 nucleotides are TGTGCCAGTAGTATAGGTACGGCGGCCCTTCCCCAGCATTTT. Combining the CDR3 with reference TRBV19 and TRBJ1-5 gives the whole variable domain DGGITQSPKYLFRKEGQNVTLSCEQNLNHDAMYWYRQDPGQGLRLIYYSQIVNDFQKGDIAEGYSVSREKKESFPLTVTSAQKNPTAFYLCASSIGTAALPQHFGDGTRLSIL.

The V call is TRBV30, the J call TRBJ1-3; D might be TRBD1 (5 bases). This CDR3 is built from 12 residues. Germline V gene lookup returns CDR1 GTSNPN and CDR2 SVGIG (reference sequence). V was clipped by 3 bases and J by 2 bases, with 5 bases between them. The CDR3: CAWRGPGNTIYF. In DNA form, the CDR3 reads TGTGCCTGGAGGGGGCCTGGAAACACCATATATTTT.

This clone came up once. This rearrangement joins TRBV5-4 to TRBJ2-3; tentatively, D is TRBD1 (6 bases). Germline V gene data show CDR1 as SGHNT and CDR2 as YYREEE (reference sequence). This CDR3 has 17 amino acids. The V gene lost 0 bases and the J gene lost 0 bases, with 14 bases spanning the gap. CDR3 loop: CASSLGGRVTSTDTQYF. CDR3 bases: TGTGCCAGCAGCTTGGGGGGGCGGGTAACTAGCACAGATACGCAGTATTTT.

V gene TRBV30 combines with J gene TRBJ1-1; D remains ambiguous. Germline assignment: CDR1 GTSNPN and CDR2 SVGIG (reference sequence). V was clipped by 2 bases and J by 5 bases, with 15 bases between them. The CDR3 extends over 14 amino acids. CDR3 region: CAWSPDGARTEAFF. As DNA, the CDR3 is TGTGCCTGGAGTCCAGACGGAGCTCGAACTGAAGCTTTCTTT. Complete variable domain (other parts from reference TRBV30 and TRBJ1-1): SQTIHQWPATLVQPVGSPLSLECTVEGTSNPNLYWYRQAAGRGLQLLFYSVGIGQISSEVPQNLSASRPQDRQFILSSKKLLLSDSGFYLCAWSPDGARTEAFFGQGTRLTVV.

The chain joins TRBV18 to TRBJ1-1, with TRBD1 matching 8 bases. The CDR3 is 15 amino acids. Germline V gives CDR1 KGHSH, CDR2 LQKENI. J was trimmed by 4 bases and V by 5 bases; bases with no gene match: 9. The CDR3 DNA is TGTGCCAGCTCAACGAAGACAGGGGAGGGCACTGAAGCTTTCTTT. Its translation: CASSTKTGEGTEAFF. Supplemented by reference TRBV18 and TRBJ1-1, the full variable domain reads NAGVMQNPRHLVRRRGQEARLRCSPMKGHSHVYWYRQLPEEGLKFMVYLQKENIIDESGMPKERFSAEFPKEGPSILRIQQVVRGDSAAYFCASSTKTGEGTEAFFGQGTRLTVV.

The chain employs TRBV28 and TRBJ1-2, with 9 bases aligning to TRBD1. The CDR3 is 16 residues long. Germline trimming cut 6 bases from V and 4 bases from J; bases unmatched to any gene: 12. Looked up from germline, CDR1 is MDHEN and CDR2 is SYDVKM. As DNA, the CDR3 is TGTGCCAGCAGCCTACCCGGGGACAGGGTAATCTATGGCTACACCTTC. This sequence encodes CASSLPGDRVIYGYTF.

This chain connects TRBV7-8 to TRBJ2-1, with 7 bases lining up with TRBD2. Per the germline V gene, CDR1 is SGHVS and CDR2 is FQNEAQ. V trimming: 5 bases; J trimming: 4 bases; junction bases outside the gene matches: 11. The CDR3 sequence is 16 residues long. The CDR3, as DNA: TGTGCCAGCAGCCCCCTACGTGGGGGGGAGTACAATGAGCAGTTCTTC. Its protein product is CASSPLRGGEYNEQFF.

This clone showed up just a few times. The genes are TRBV5-1 and TRBJ1-6, with TRBD1 matching over 8 bases. CDR1 and CDR2 (germline): SGHRS, YFSETQ. CDR3 length equals 15 residues. J was trimmed by 8 bases and V by 0 bases; bases with no gene match: 4. The CDR3, as DNA: TGCGCCAGCAGCTTGGGTCCAGGGGGCGATTCACCCCTCCACTTT. It is translated as CASSLGPGGDSPLHF.

V gene TRBV7-8 combines with J gene TRBJ2-2, with D possibly being TRBD1 (6 bases). Germline CDR1 SGHVS, CDR2 FQNEAQ. Trimming took off 1 base at V and 6 bases at J, with 9 bases between the two ends. The CDR3 contains 14 residues. CDR3 sequence reads: CASSLVSGAGELFF. CDR3 coding DNA: TGTGCCAGCAGCTTAGTATCAGGGGCCGGGGAGCTGTTTTTT.

The rearrangement joins TRBV18 to TRBJ1-1; D perhaps matches TRBD1 (5 bases). The length of the CDR3 is 14 residues. CDR1 KGHSH and CDR2 LQKENI come from the germline V gene. V lost 2 bases and J lost 0, with 7 bases in between. CDR3 DNA: TGTGCCAGCTCACCAGGACACCTGAACACTGAAGCTTTCTTT. This sequence encodes CASSPGHLNTEAFF.

The chain uses TRBV4-2 and TRBJ2-5; D uncertain. TRBJ2-7 explains the end of the DNA better; the J call may be wrong. CDR1 is LGHNA and CDR2 is YNFKEQ in the germline V gene. The CDR3 covers 13 residues. The CDR3 region has the DNA TGTGCCAGCAGCCAGGCGCCGAGGTACGAGCAGTACTTC. The encoded protein is CASSQAPRYEQYF.

The V gene is TRBV4-1, the J gene TRBJ1-6; the D is unclear. V shed 4 bases and J shed 10 bases, with 11 bases lying between them. The CDR3 has 13 amino acids. Germline assignment: CDR1 MGHRA and CDR2 YSYEKL. The DNA for the CDR3 is TGCGCCAGCAGCCGGGAGGATCTCTCACCCCTCCACTTT. This sequence encodes CASSREDLSPLHF.

J is TRBJ2-5 and V is TRBV10-3; 9 positions agree with TRBD2. V was pared by 3 bases and J by 7 bases, with 12 bases of the junction left unmatched. This CDR3 has 16 amino acids. Germline V gene lookup returns CDR1 ENHRY and CDR2 SYGVKD. CDR3 region: CAISEVAGVNGGTQYF. In nucleotides, the CDR3 is TGTGCCATCAGTGAAGTAGCGGGAGTAAATGGGGGGACCCAGTACTTC.

This clone was picked up a small number of times. The gene calls are TRBV4-2 and TRBJ2-2, with no clear D. Trimming cost V 1 base and J 1 base, with 13 bases left between them. There are 17 residues in the CDR3. The germline V gene has CDR1 LGHNA and CDR2 YNFKEQ. In DNA form, the CDR3 reads TGTGCCAGCAGCCAAGGACGACAAAACCTGAACACCGGGGAGCTGTTTTTT. Translating it yields CASSQGRQNLNTGELFF.